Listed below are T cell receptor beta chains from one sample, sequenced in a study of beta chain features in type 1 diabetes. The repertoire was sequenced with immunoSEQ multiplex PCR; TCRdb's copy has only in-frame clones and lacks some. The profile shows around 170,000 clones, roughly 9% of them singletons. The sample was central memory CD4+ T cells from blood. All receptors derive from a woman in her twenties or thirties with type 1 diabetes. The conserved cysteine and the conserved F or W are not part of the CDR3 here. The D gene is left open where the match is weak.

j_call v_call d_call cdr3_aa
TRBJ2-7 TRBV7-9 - ASSPYSYEQY
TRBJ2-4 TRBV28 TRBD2 ASSKAGANIQY
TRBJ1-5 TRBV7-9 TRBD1 ASSSGGGVPPQH
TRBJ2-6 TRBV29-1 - SVKQGSGANVLT
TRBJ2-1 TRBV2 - ASTSGTGQF
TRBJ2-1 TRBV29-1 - SVERNEQF
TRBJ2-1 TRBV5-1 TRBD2 ASSGGLAVYNEQF
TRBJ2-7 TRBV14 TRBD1 ASSRQGGPYEQY
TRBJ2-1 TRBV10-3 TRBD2 AIRGTSGNPHEQF
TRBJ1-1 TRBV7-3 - ASSLTGRDTEAF
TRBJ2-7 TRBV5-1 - ASSFNRDEQY
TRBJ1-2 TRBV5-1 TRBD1 ASSFGTGDNYGYT
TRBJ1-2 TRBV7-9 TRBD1 ASSLVLQGAGGYT
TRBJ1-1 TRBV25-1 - ASSPTDSANTEAF
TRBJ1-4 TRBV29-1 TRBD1 SVGQGGNEKLF
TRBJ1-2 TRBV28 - ASSSGHPYGYT
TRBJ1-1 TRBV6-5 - ASSYSGRGTEAF
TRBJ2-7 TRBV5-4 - ASSLGQYGDNEQY
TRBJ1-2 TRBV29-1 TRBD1 SVAQGDSGYT
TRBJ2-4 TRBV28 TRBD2 ASSLGAGGNIQY
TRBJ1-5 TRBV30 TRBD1 AFQDRGAQPQH
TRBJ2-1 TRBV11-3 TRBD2 ASSAGTRTNEQF
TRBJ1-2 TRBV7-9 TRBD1 ASSPRDRGRGYT
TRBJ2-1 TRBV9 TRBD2 ASSVTFLAGEQF
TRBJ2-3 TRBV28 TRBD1 ATDRDSTDTQY
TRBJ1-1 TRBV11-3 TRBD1 ASSPDRAKNTEAF
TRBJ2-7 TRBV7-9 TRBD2 ASSGGGGASYEQY
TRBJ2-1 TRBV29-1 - SVDLQANEQF
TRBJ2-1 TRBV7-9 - ASSGTTGPYNEQF
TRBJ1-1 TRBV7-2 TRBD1 ASSLDRGLNTEAF
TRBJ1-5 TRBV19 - ASSMGRAGGALNQPQH
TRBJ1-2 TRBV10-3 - AISVLVSASTGYGYT
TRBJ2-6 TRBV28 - ASSWGDPGANVLT
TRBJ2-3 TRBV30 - AWSVRLGQGTDTQY
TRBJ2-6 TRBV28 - ASSRPESGANVLT
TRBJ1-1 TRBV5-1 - ASSFSGRPDTEAF
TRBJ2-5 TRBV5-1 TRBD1 ASSGGQGETQY
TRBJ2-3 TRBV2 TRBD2 ASSGEAGADTQY
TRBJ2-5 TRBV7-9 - AGLLGSKETQY
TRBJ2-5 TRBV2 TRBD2 ASSEQGLAGTGGETQY
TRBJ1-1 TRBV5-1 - ASSFQGNTEAF
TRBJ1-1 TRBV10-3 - AISESRVEAF
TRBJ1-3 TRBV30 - AWNKDTGNTIY
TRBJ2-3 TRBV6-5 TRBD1 ASSYSGLQGANTQY
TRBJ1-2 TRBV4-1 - ASSQDTGRYGYT